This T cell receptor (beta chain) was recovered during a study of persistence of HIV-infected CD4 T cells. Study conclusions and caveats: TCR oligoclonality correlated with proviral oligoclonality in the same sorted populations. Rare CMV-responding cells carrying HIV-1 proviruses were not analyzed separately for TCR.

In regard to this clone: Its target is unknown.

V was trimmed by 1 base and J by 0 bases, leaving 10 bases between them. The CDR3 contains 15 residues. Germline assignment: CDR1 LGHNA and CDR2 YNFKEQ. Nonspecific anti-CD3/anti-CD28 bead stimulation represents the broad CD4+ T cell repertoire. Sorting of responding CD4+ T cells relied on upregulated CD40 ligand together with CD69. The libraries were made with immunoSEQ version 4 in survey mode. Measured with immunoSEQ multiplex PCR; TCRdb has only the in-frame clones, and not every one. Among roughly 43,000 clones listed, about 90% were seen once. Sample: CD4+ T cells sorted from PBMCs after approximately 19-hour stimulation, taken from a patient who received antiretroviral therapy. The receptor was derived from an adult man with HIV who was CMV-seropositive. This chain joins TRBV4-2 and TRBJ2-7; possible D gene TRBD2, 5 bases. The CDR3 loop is CASSQGTGLSYEQYF. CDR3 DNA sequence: TGTGCCAGCAGCCAAGGGACTGGCCTCTCCTACGAGCAGTACTTC.